The next 7 T cell receptor beta chains were all read from a single sample in a study of cytomegalovirus exposure and HLA in healthy donors (dated by TCRdb to the late 2010s). The library relied on the immunoSEQ multiplex PCR assay. A mixture of 60 forward primers for TCR Vbeta segments and 13 reverse primers for TCR Jbeta segments was used in the multiplex PCR. The source is immuneACCESS, and TCRdb retained only in-frame sequences with V and J called. Part of the clones is not carried over; for the studies checked, unresolved V genes explain less than half of this, and the remainder is unexplained. The table for this sample records around 160,000 clones. 1.5% to 2% of the sample is held by the ten biggest clonotypes. Sequencing was carried out using PBMCs. These receptors originate from a woman between 50 and 59 years old in good health and CMV-seronegative.

The genes are TRBV19 and TRBJ1-5; D call uncertain. This CDR3 region has 14 residues. V dropped 10 bases and J dropped 3 bases, with 16 bases sitting between them. Per the germline V gene, CDR1 is LNHDA and CDR2 is SQIVND (reference sequence). The CDR3 region is CATAPGGYNQPQHF. The DNA for the CDR3 is TGTGCCACCGCGCCGGGCGGGTACAATCAGCCCCAGCATTTT.

J is TRBJ2-5 and V is TRBV4-3; 10 bases align to TRBD1. V lost 2 bases, J lost 4 bases, and 7 bases stayed unmatched. Germline CDR1 LGHNA, CDR2 YSLEER. CDR3 length: 16 amino acids. In nucleotides, the CDR3 is TGCGCCAGCAGCCAAACCCCCGGGACAGGGGTAGAGACCCAGTACTTC. The encoded protein is CASSQTPGTGVETQYF.

The chain uses TRBV19 and TRBJ1-1, with 8 bases aligning to TRBD1. The CDR3 has 12 residues. Germline loops: CDR1 LNHDA, CDR2 SQIVND (reference sequence). Trimming removed 10 bases from V and 7 bases from J; junction bases left unmatched: 8. The CDR3 DNA reads TGTGCCACGAATCAGGGGGCCAGTGAAGCTTTCTTT. Its translation: CATNQGASEAFF.

Notes on this clone: Other DNA sequences in this sample translate to the same CDR3. This chain joins TRBV11-3 and TRBJ1-1; D remains ambiguous. The CDR3 totals 13 residues. Trimming took 2 bases from V and 2 from J, leaving 6 bases between them. Germline V gives CDR1 SGHNT, CDR2 YENEEA. CDR3 residues: CASSLTGNTEAFF. DNA for the CDR3: TGTGCCAGCAGCTTAACCGGTAACACTGAAGCTTTCTTT.

The rearrangement uses TRBV15 and TRBJ2-7; the match to TRBD1 covers 9 bases. The trim removed 5 bases at V and 3 bases at J, leaving 17 bases unmatched. Germline CDR1 reads LNHNV; CDR2 reads YYDKDF (reference sequence). The CDR3 covers 18 residues. CDR3 coding DNA: TGTGCCACCAGCTTTACCTACTCCTCTCCGGGACAGGGCTACGAGCAGTACTTC. Protein product: CATSFTYSSPGQGYEQYF. The full variable domain, in which reference TRBV15 and TRBJ2-7 provide the parts outside the CDR3, is DAMVIQNPRYQVTQFGKPVTLSCSQTLNHNVMYWYQQKSSQAPKLLFHYYDKDFNNEADTPDNFQSRRPNTSFCFLDIRSPGLGDTAMYLCATSFTYSSPGQGYEQYFGPGTRLTVT.

The chain uses TRBV13 and TRBJ2-7, with D perhaps matching TRBD1 (6 bases). The CDR3 has 13 residues. CDR1 is PRHDT and CDR2 is FYEKMQ in the germline V gene (reference sequence). Trimming pared 5 bases from V and 1 base from J, leaving 9 bases between. The CDR3 region is CASSRDKSYEQYF. The CDR3 nucleotides read TGTGCCAGCAGCCGGGACAAGTCCTACGAGCAGTACTTC.

The chain carries TRBV5-4 and TRBJ1-4; 11 bases match TRBD1. Trimming at V came to 0 bases and at J to 8 bases, leaving 6 bases not matched to a gene. The CDR3 is 16 residues long. Germline loops: CDR1 SGHNT, CDR2 YYREEE (reference sequence). The chain's CDR3 is CASSLARDRGGEKLFF. CDR3 bases: TGTGCCAGCAGCTTGGCCCGGGACAGGGGGGGAGAAAAACTGTTTTTT.